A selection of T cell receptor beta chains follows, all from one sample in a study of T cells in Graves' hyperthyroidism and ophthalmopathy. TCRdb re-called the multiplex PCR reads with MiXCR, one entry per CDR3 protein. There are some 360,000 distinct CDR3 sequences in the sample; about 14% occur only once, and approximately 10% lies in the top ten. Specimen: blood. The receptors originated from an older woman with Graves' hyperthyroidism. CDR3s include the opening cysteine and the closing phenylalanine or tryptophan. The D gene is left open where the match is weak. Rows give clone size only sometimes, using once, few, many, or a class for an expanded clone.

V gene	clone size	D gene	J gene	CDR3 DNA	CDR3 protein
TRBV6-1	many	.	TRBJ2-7	TGTGCCAGCACTTTGTCGGACAGCTCCTACGAGCAGTACTTC	CASTLSDSSYEQYF
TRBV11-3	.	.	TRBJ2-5	TGTGCCAGCAGCCAAGATGGGGCCAGGGAGACCCAGTACTTC	CASSQDGARETQYF
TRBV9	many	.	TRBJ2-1	TGTGCCAGCAGCGTATTTGCGGAGGGTCACAATGAGCAGTTCTTC	CASSVFAEGHNEQFF
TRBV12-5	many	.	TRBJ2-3	TGTGCTAGTGGTTTGGGGGGACTCCGGGAGAGCACAGATACGCAGTATTTT	CASGLGGLRESTDTQYF
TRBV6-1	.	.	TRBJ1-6	TGTGCCAGCCAACCGGGACATAGTAATTCACCCCTCCACTTT	CASQPGHSNSPLHF
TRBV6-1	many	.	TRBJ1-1	TGTGCCAGCAGTTCGGGACGGGCCACTGAAGCTTTCTTT	CASSSGRATEAFF
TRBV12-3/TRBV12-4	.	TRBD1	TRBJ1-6	TGTGCCAGCAGACTGGACAGGGGGAATTCACCCCTCCACTTT	CASRLDRGNSPLHF
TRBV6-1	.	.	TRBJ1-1	TGTGCCAGCAGTCAAACTTACTCGGGTCGGGCTTTCTTT	CASSQTYSGRAFF
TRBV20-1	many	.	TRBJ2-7	TGCAGTGCGGGCGAAGCCGGCTACGAGCAGTACTTC	CSAGEAGYEQYF
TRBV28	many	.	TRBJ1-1	TGTGCCAGCATACAAGGTTGGGGATCGGCGAAGAGGAACACTGAAGCTTTCTTT	CASIQGWGSAKRNTEAFF
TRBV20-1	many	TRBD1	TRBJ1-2	TGCAGTGCTCCTACAGGGGACCATTGGGGCTACACCTTC	CSAPTGDHWGYTF
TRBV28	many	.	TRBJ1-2	TGCGCCAGCAGCTTGGGGACGAACTATGGCTACACCTTC	CASSLGTNYGYTF
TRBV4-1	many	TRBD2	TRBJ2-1	TGCGCCAGCAGCCAGAGCGGGAGGGTGGAGGAGCAGTTCTTC	CASSQSGRVEEQFF
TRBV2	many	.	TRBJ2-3	TGTGCTTCATCTGGGGGACTTGGCACAGATACGCAGTATTTT	CASSGGLGTDTQYF
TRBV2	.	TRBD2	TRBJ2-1	TGTGCCAGCGGGACTAGCTCCTACAATGAGCAGTTCTTC	CASGTSSYNEQFF
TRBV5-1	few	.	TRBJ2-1	TGCGCCAGCAGCTTGGATAGGGTAAGGAGGTACAATGAGCAGTTCTTC	CASSLDRVRRYNEQFF
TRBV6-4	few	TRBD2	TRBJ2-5	TGTGCCAGCAGTGAGCGAGCGGGGGAACAAGAGACCCAGTACTTC	CASSERAGEQETQYF
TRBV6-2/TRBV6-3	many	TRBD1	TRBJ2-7	TGTGCCAGCACCGACGCAGGGGGCCATATCGTAGAGCAGTACTTC	CASTDAGGHIVEQYF
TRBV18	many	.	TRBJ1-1	TGTGCCAGCTCACCTCAGGGTACAATGAACACTGAAGCTTTCTTT	CASSPQGTMNTEAFF
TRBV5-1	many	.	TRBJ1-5	TGCGCCAGCAGCCTACAGGGATCTAGCAATCAGCCCCAGCATTTT	CASSLQGSSNQPQHF
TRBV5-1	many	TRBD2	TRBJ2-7	TGCGCCAGCAGCTCGGGGGGACGGACCTACGAGCAGTACTTC	CASSSGGRTYEQYF
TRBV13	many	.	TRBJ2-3	TGTGCCAGCAGCCCGCCACTAGCCCCAAGCACAGATACGCAGTATTTT	CASSPPLAPSTDTQYF
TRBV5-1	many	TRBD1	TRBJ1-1	TGCGCCAGCAGCTTATCAGGACAGGGTAGGAAAGCTTTCTTT	CASSLSGQGRKAFF
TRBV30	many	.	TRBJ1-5	TGTGCCTGGAGCCCCCTAGGGCAGGGAGTAAGTAATCAGCCCCAGCATTTT	CAWSPLGQGVSNQPQHF
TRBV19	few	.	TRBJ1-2	TGTGCCAGTAGACACCCGGAGTCCAGGAGGGGCTACACCTTC	CASRHPESRRGYTF
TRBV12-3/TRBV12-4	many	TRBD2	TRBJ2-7	TGTGCCAGCAGCTTCACTCCGGGACTAGCGGCCCGTCCCCACTACGAGCAGTACTTC	CASSFTPGLAARPHYEQYF
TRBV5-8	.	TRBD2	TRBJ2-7	TGTGCCAGCAGCTTGGTAGCGGGAGGGCCTTCTGCTGAGCAGTACTTC	CASSLVAGGPSAEQYF
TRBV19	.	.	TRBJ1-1	TGTGCCAGTAGTATAGACAGATGGAACACTGAAGCTTTCTTT	CASSIDRWNTEAFF
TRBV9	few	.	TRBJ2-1	TGTGCCAGCAGCCCAGGGATACTAGCCGGTTACAATGAGCAGTTCTTC	CASSPGILAGYNEQFF
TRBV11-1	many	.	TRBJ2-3	TGTGCCAGCACCGGGAACCGTCGCCCAGATACGCAGTATTTT	CASTGNRRPDTQYF
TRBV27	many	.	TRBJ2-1	TGTGCCAGCGGCCGTGGGCAGACCTACAATGAGCAGTTCTTC	CASGRGQTYNEQFF